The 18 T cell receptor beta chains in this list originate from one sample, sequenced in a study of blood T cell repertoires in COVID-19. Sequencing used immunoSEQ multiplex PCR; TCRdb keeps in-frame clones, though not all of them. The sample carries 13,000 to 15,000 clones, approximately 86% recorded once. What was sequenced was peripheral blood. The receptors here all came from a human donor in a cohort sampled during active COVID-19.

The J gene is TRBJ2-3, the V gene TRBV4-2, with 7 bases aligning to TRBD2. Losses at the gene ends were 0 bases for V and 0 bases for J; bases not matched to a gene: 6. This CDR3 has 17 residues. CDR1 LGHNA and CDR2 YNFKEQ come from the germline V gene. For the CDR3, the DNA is TGTGCCAGCAGCCAAGATACCAGCGGGGCTAGCACAGATACGCAGTATTTT. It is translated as CASSQDTSGASTDTQYF.

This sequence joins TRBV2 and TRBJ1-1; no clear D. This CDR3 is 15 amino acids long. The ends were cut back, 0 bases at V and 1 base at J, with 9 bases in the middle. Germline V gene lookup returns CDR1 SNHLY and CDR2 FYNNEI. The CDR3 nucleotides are TGTGCCAGCAGTGAAGCGCTTAAGAGGAACACTGAAGCTTTCTTT. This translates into CASSEALKRNTEAFF.

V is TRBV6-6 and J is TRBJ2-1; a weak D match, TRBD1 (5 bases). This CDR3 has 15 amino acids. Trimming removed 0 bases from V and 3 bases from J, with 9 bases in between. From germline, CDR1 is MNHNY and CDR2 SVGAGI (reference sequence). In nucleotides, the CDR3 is TGTGCCAGCAGTTACTCTCAGGGAAACTACAATGAGCAGTTCTTC. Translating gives CASSYSQGNYNEQFF.

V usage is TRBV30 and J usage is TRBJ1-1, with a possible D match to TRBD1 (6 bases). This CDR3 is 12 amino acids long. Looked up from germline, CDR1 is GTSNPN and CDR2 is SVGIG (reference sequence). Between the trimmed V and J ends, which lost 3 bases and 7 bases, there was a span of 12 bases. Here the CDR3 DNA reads TGTGCCTGGAGAGGAGGACAGCTTGAAGCTTTCTTT. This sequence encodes CAWRGGQLEAFF.

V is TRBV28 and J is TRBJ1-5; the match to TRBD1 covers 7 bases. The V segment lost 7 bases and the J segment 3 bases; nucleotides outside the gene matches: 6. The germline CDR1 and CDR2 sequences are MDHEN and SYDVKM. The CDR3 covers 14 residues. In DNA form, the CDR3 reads TGTGCCAGCACTAGGACAGGACCCAATCAGCCCCAGCATTTT. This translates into CASTRTGPNQPQHF.

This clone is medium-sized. CDR3 bases: TGTGCCAGTAGTACGAACCGGGACAGGAGGGTCCTTAGCAATCAGCCCCAGCATTTT. Its translation is CASSTNRDRRVLSNQPQHF. The chain links TRBV19 to TRBJ1-5; 8 bases agree with TRBD1. Germline loops: CDR1 LNHDA, CDR2 SQIVND (reference sequence). J lost 0 bases, V lost 4 bases, and 14 bases had no gene match. CDR3 length equals 19 residues.

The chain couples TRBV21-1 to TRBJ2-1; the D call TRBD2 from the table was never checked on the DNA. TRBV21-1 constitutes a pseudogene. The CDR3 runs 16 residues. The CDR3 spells CASSKGGGRAANEQFF. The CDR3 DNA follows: TGTGCCAGCAGCAAAGGGGGCGGGAGAGCGGCCAATGAGCAGTTCTTC.

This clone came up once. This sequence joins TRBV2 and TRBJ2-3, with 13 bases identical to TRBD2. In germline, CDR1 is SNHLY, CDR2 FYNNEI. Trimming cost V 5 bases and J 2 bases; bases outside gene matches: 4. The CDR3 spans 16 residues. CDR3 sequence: CASSRLAGGSTDTQYF. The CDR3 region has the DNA TGTGCCAGCAGTAGACTAGCGGGAGGATCCACAGATACGCAGTATTTT.

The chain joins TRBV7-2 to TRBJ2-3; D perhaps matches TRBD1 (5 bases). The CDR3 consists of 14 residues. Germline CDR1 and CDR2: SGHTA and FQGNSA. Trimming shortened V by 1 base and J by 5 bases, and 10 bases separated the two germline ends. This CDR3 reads CASSLEGVGDTQYF. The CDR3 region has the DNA TGTGCCAGCAGCTTAGAAGGGGTGGGAGATACGCAGTATTTT.

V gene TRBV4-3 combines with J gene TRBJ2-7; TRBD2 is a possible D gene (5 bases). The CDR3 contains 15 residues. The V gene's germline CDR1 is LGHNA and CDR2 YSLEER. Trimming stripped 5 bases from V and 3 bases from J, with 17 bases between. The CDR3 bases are TGCGCCAGCAGCTACTTAGAGAGCGGTAACTACGAGCAGTACTTC. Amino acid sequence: CASSYLESGNYEQYF.

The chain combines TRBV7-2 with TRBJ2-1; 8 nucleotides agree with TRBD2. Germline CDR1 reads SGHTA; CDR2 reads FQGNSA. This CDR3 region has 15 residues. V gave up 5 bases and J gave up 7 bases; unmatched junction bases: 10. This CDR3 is CASSPWSTSGNEQFF. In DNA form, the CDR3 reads TGTGCCAGCAGCCCGTGGTCAACTAGCGGTAATGAGCAGTTCTTC.

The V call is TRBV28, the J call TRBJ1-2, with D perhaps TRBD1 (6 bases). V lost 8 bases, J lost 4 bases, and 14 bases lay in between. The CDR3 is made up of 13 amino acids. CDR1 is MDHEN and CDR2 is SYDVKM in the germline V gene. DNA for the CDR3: TGTGCCAGCGGAGGGAGGGGGTCCTATGGCTACACCTTC. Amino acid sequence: CASGGRGSYGYTF.

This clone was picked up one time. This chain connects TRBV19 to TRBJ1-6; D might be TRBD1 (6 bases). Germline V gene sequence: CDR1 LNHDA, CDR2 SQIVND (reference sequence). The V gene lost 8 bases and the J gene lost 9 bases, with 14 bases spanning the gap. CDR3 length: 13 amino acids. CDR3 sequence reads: CASGASTGSPLHF. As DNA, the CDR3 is TGTGCCAGTGGGGCCTCGACAGGTTCACCCCTCCACTTT. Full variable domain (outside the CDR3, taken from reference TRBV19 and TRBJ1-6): DGGITQSPKYLFRKEGQNVTLSCEQNLNHDAMYWYRQDPGQGLRLIYYSQIVNDFQKGDIAEGYSVSREKKESFPLTVTSAQKNPTAFYLCASGASTGSPLHFGNGTRLTVT.

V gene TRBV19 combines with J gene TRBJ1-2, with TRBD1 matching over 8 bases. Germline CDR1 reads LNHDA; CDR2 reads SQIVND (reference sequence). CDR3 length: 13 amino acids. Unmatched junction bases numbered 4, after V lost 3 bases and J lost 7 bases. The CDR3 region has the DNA TGTGCCAGTAGTATTCCCCAGGGGGCTGGCTACACCTTC. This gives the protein CASSIPQGAGYTF.

CDR3 DNA sequence: TGCGCCAGCAGCTCGATGGGACAGGGTAGCAATCAGCCCCAGCATTTT. This translates into CASSSMGQGSNQPQHF. The chain is built from TRBV5-1 and TRBJ1-5; 9 nucleotides line up with TRBD1. There are 16 residues in the CDR3. Looked up from germline, CDR1 is SGHRS and CDR2 is YFSETQ. V lost 3 bases to trimming and J lost 0 bases; unmatched junction nucleotides: 4.

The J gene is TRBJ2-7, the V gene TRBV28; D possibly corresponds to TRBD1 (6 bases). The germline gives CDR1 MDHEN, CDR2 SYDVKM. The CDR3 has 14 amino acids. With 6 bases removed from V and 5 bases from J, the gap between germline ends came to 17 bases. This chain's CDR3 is CASRIGQTVHEQYF. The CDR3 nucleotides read TGTGCCAGCAGGATCGGACAGACAGTCCACGAGCAGTACTTC. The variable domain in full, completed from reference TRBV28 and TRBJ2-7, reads DVKVTQSSRYLVKRTGEKVFLECVQDMDHENMFWYRQDPGLGLRLIYFSYDVKMKEKGDIPEGYSVSREKKERFSLILESASTNQTSMYLCASRIGQTVHEQYFGPGTRLTVT.

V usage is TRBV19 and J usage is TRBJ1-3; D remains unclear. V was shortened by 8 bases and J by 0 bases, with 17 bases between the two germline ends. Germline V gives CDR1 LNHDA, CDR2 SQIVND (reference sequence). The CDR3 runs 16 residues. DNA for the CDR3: TGTGCCAGTCTCCCCGGGAGCCTGAGCTCTGGAAACACCATATATTTT. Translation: CASLPGSLSSGNTIYF.

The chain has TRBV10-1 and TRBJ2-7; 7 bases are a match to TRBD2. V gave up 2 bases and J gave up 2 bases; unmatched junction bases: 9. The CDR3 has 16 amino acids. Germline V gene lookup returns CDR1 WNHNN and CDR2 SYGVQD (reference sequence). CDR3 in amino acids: CASSEKTSASAYEQYF. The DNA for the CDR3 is TGCGCCAGCAGTGAGAAAACTAGCGCCTCCGCCTACGAGCAGTACTTC.